A selection of T cell receptor beta chains follows, all from one sample in a study of T cells in narcolepsy. Some clones are missing from TCRdb's copy, which holds only in-frame ones; the method was immunoSEQ multiplex PCR. The sample lists 3,000 to 4,000 clones, approximately 65% occurring once. The sequenced material came from CD45RA- memory CD8+ T cells from PBMCs. These receptors all stem from a human donor with narcolepsy. Both conserved end residues are part of each CDR3. The D gene is left open where the match is weak. Not all rows give a size; the values are once, few, many and, for expanded clones, a class.

CDR3nt	CDR3aa	d_gene	j_gene	v_gene	abundance
TGCGCCAGCAGCCAAGCCCCCACAGGGGGCACTGAAGCTTTCTTT	CASSQAPTGGTEAFF	TRBD1	TRBJ1-1	TRBV4-1	once
TGCGCCAGCAGCCAAACTGAGGCGGGGAACAATGAAAAACTGTTTTTT	CASSQTEAGNNEKLFF	.	TRBJ1-4	TRBV4-3	.
TGTGCCAGCAGTGGTCACAACAGGGAAGAGTACTTC	CASSGHNREEYF	.	TRBJ2-7	TRBV27	.
TGTGCCAGCAGCTTAGTCGACTCCTACGAGCAGTACTTC	CASSLVDSYEQYF	.	TRBJ2-7	TRBV7-4	.
TGTGCCAGCAGCTTAGTCGGGGGGGCGTCACGCGCGGATACGCAGTATTTT	CASSLVGGASRADTQYF	TRBD2	TRBJ2-3	TRBV7-9	few
TGTGCCAGCAGCGATTCTCCAAGGGCATTGAACACTGAAGCTTTCTTT	CASSDSPRALNTEAFF	.	TRBJ1-1	TRBV9	.
TGCGCCAGCAGCTCGACAGGGGGCTACAATGAGCAGTTCTTC	CASSSTGGYNEQFF	TRBD1	TRBJ2-1	TRBV5-1	.
TGTGCCAGCAGCTTAGCTAATAGGGGGGATTCTGGCTACACCTTC	CASSLANRGDSGYTF	.	TRBJ1-2	TRBV7-8	once
TGTGCCAGCAGAAGTGACAGGGCGGACACCGGGGAGCTGTTTTTT	CASRSDRADTGELFF	TRBD1	TRBJ2-2	TRBV2	.
TGTGCCAGCAGCCCCCACCAGTCGGGGTACGACTACAATGAGCAGTTCTTC	CASSPHQSGYDYNEQFF	.	TRBJ2-1	TRBV7-6	.
TGCGCCAGCAGTCGTAGTTTCCCTAGCACAGATACGCAGTATTTT	CASSRSFPSTDTQYF	.	TRBJ2-3	TRBV4-3	.
TGTGCCTGGAGTGCACTTATCAACACTGAAGCTTTCTTT	CAWSALINTEAFF	.	TRBJ1-1	TRBV30	.
TGTGCCAGCAGCTTAGGGACAGGGAAGACTGAAGCTTTCTTT	CASSLGTGKTEAFF	TRBD1	TRBJ1-1	TRBV7-3	large
TGTGCCAGCAGCTTAGATGGCCTGGACACCATATATTTT	CASSLDGLDTIYF	.	TRBJ1-3	TRBV7-8	.
TGTGCCAGCAGCTTGGGGCCTAGCGGACTCACAGATACGCAGTATTTT	CASSLGPSGLTDTQYF	TRBD2	TRBJ2-3	TRBV5-7	few
TGCAGCGTGTTAAGTGTGGTCCAGAACCGGTATGGCTACACCTTC	CSVLSVVQNRYGYTF	.	TRBJ1-2	TRBV29-1	.
TGTGCCAGCAGTGACGGGGGGATAGGCCAGCCCCAGCATTTT	CASSDGGIGQPQHF	.	TRBJ1-5	TRBV6-1	.
TGTGCCAGCAGCATGGGGAGACAGACTTTCTTT	CASSMGRQTFF	.	TRBJ1-1	TRBV11-2	.
TGCGCCAGCAGCCGAGTGGGGTGGGAGACCCAGTACTTC	CASSRVGWETQYF	.	TRBJ2-5	TRBV5-1	medium-sized
TGCGCCGCCGGATCGGGGGGGGTCCCCGATACGCAGTATTTT	CAAGSGGVPDTQYF	TRBD2	TRBJ2-3	TRBV4-1	.
TGTGCCAGCAGCTTAGTCGGAGGGGGAGGCTACGAGCAGTACTTC	CASSLVGGGGYEQYF	.	TRBJ2-7	TRBV7-9	.
TGCGCCAGCAGCCAAGATCAAGGAGCCCCTGGCTACACCTTC	CASSQDQGAPGYTF	.	TRBJ1-2	TRBV4-3	.
TGTGCCATCAGTGAGGGGGGGTCCGTAACCTACGAGCAGTACTTC	CAISEGGSVTYEQYF	.	TRBJ2-7	TRBV10-3	few
TGTGCCAGCAGCTTAGGTAGTCGGCAAGAGACCCAGTACTTC	CASSLGSRQETQYF	.	TRBJ2-5	TRBV13	.
TGTGCCAGCCGGGACAGGCCCTTTCGGGACGAGCAGTACTTC	CASRDRPFRDEQYF	TRBD1	TRBJ2-7	TRBV6-5	.
TGTGCCAGCAGCCGAGACACTACAAGTACCGGGGAGCTGTTTTTT	CASSRDTTSTGELFF	.	TRBJ2-2	TRBV28	.
TGCGCCAGCAGCCAAGATTATACTGGGGACAGATCGCTACGGCGCAATCAGCCCCAGCATTTT	CASSQDYTGDRSLRRNQPQHF	TRBD1	TRBJ1-5	TRBV4-1	.
TGTGCCAGCAGTGAATCTCCGGGCTCCTATAATTCACCCCTCCACTTT	CASSESPGSYNSPLHF	.	TRBJ1-6	TRBV6-1	.
TGTGCCATCAGTAGGCTATACTGTAAGATACAAAGTCGGGCCAACGTCCTGACTTTC	CAISRLYCKIQSRANVLTF	.	TRBJ2-6	TRBV10-3	.
TGTGCCAGCAGTTACTCCCAGCGGAGAGCCTACGAGCAGTACTTC	CASSYSQRRAYEQYF	.	TRBJ2-7	TRBV6-5	few
TGTGCCAGCAGCCCGACTAGCGGGGAGGTTGATACGCAGTATTTT	CASSPTSGEVDTQYF	TRBD2	TRBJ2-3	TRBV7-3	.
TGTGCCAGCAGTGGCCAAGAGACCCAGTACTTC	CASSGQETQYF	.	TRBJ2-5	TRBV6-1	.
TGTGCCAGCAGTTCTTTGGGGAATACGCAGTATTTT	CASSSLGNTQYF	.	TRBJ2-3	TRBV27	.
TGTGCCAGCAGCTTAGCCTGGGGTAGCAATCAGCCCCAGCATTTT	CASSLAWGSNQPQHF	.	TRBJ1-5	TRBV7-3	.
TGTGCCAGCAGTCGGTGGGAGAAGATCACTGAAGCTTTCTTT	CASSRWEKITEAFF	.	TRBJ1-1	TRBV6-1	.
TGTGCCAGCAGCCTTGACACCGCACCTTCCTACGAGCAGTACTTC	CASSLDTAPSYEQYF	.	TRBJ2-7	TRBV5-4	few
TGTGCCAGCAGCGTAAATCCGGCAGACTCTGGAAACACCATATATTTT	CASSVNPADSGNTIYF	.	TRBJ1-3	TRBV9	few
TGTGCCAGCAGCGATCCCAGGGGGGAAGCCCACACCGGGGAGCTGTTTTTT	CASSDPRGEAHTGELFF	.	TRBJ2-2	TRBV7-9	.
TGTGCCACCAGCCCGAGGGCGGTGAACACTGAAGCTTTCTTT	CATSPRAVNTEAFF	.	TRBJ1-1	TRBV15	once
TGTGCCAGTAGTAAGGGGCCGACACAGTCGAGCTCCTACGAGCAGTACTTC	CASSKGPTQSSSYEQYF	.	TRBJ2-7	TRBV19	.
TGTGCCAGCAGCAAAGTTGGGTGGGACAGGAGCTACGAGCAGTACTTC	CASSKVGWDRSYEQYF	.	TRBJ2-7	TRBV21-1	few
TGTGCCAGCAGCCGGAAGTCTAACTTTTCACCCCTCCACTTT	CASSRKSNFSPLHF	.	TRBJ1-6	TRBV5-6	.
TGTGCCAGCACGGGGGCGGGTGGAAACACCATATATTTT	CASTGAGGNTIYF	.	TRBJ1-3	TRBV25-1	.
TGTGCCAGCAGCCAAGTAGGGCTTCTCTATGGCTACACCTTC	CASSQVGLLYGYTF	.	TRBJ1-2	TRBV4-2	.
TGTGCCAGCAGTTACTCCCAGCGGAGAGCCTACGAGCAGTACTTC	CASSYSQRRAYEQYF	.	TRBJ2-7	TRBV6-9	.
TGTGCCAGCAGCTTAGAGCGGGGGCAAGTCGAAAAACTGTTTTTT	CASSLERGQVEKLFF	.	TRBJ1-4	TRBV7-3	.
TGTGCCAGCAGCCAAGAATTCACAGGTGCAACTAATGAAAAACTGTTTTTT	CASSQEFTGATNEKLFF	.	TRBJ1-4	TRBV4-2	.
TGTGCCAGCAGCTTGGGTGCGGGCCCCAATCAGCCCCAGCATTTT	CASSLGAGPNQPQHF	.	TRBJ1-5	TRBV5-4	.
TGTGCCAGCAGCCAAGGACAGACACCCCAGCCCCAGCATTTT	CASSQGQTPQPQHF	.	TRBJ1-5	TRBV5-1	.
TGTGCCAGCAGCTTAGGTATAAGGACTGAGACAAATGAAAAACTGTTTTTT	CASSLGIRTETNEKLFF	.	TRBJ1-4	TRBV7-9	medium-sized
TGTGCCAGCAGTGACTCGGAGCGTGATGAGCAGTTCTTC	CASSDSERDEQFF	.	TRBJ2-1	TRBV6-4	few
TGTGCCAGCAGCTTGTCGGGACAGGGATTCGCTGAAGCTTTCTTT	CASSLSGQGFAEAFF	TRBD1	TRBJ1-1	TRBV7-4	.
TGTGCCAGCAGTGAATTGGGGTCTCCCGCGAGGGATGAGCAGTTCTTC	CASSELGSPARDEQFF	.	TRBJ2-1	TRBV2	large